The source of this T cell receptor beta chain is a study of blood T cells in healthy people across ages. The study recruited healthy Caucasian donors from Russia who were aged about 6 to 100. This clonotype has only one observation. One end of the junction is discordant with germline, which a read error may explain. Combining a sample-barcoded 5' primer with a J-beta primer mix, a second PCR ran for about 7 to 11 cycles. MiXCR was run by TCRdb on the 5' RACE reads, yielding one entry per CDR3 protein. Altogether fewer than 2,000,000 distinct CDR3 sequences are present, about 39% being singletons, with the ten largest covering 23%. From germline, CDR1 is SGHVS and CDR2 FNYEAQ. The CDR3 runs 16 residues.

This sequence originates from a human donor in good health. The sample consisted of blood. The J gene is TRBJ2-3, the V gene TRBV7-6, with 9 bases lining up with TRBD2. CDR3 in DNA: TGTGGCAGCAGCGCCACTAGCGGGCCCCGCGCAGATACGCAGTATTTT. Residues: CGSSATSGPRADTQYF.